The 18 T cell receptor beta chains below come from one sample, sequenced in a study of blood T cell repertoires in COVID-19. Libraries were prepared by immunoSEQ multiplex PCR; TCRdb keeps only in-frame clonotypes and omits some of them. The profile shows about 74,000 clones, about 83% of them singletons. Sequencing used peripheral blood. The receptors shown here come from a man aged 65 to 79 with acute or convalescent COVID-19.

The chain carries TRBV3-1 (or the pseudogene TRBV3-2) and TRBJ2-1; TRBD2 is a possible D gene (6 bases). Germline V gene sequence: CDR1 LGHDT, CDR2 YNNKEL (reference sequence). This CDR3 contains 13 residues. Trimming stripped 3 bases from V and 4 bases from J, with 7 bases between. This CDR3 is CASSHGLYNEQFF. The CDR3 DNA reads as TGTGCCAGCAGCCATGGACTATACAATGAGCAGTTCTTC.

The rearrangement uses TRBV5-4 and TRBJ2-7; the match to TRBD2 covers 8 bases. Per germline, CDR1 SGHNT and CDR2 YYREEE (reference sequence). V dropped 4 bases and J dropped 0; count of bases not matched to a gene: 3. The CDR3 loop spans 14 amino acids. This chain's CDR3 is CASSLAGTSYEQYF. CDR3 sequence (DNA): TGTGCCAGCAGCCTAGCGGGTACCTCCTACGAGCAGTACTTC.

The chain employs TRBV10-3 and TRBJ1-1, with a weak D call TRBD1 (6 bases). CDR3 size: 15 residues. V lost 2 bases and J 0 bases, leaving 10 bases between the germline ends. From germline, CDR1 is ENHRY and CDR2 SYGVKD. The DNA for the CDR3 is TGTGCCATCAGTGAGCCGGACAGCATGAACACTGAAGCTTTCTTT. Protein sequence: CAISEPDSMNTEAFF.

The chain links TRBV11-1 to TRBJ1-1; D might be TRBD1 (6 bases). The CDR3 runs 12 residues. Per germline, CDR1 SGHAT and CDR2 FQDESV (reference sequence). Trimming cost V 2 bases and J 5 bases, with 6 bases left between them. CDR3 coding DNA: TGTGCCAGCAGCTTAAGGGGGACTGAAGCTTTCTTT. Amino acid sequence: CASSLRGTEAFF.

The chain employs TRBV18 and TRBJ1-5; D might be TRBD1 (5 bases). V was clipped by 2 bases and J by 4 bases, with 9 bases between them. CDR3 length: 14 residues. Germline V lookup: CDR1 KGHSH, CDR2 LQKENI. The CDR3 sequence is CASSPAGLNQPQHF. The CDR3 DNA reads TGTGCCAGCTCACCAGCAGGGTTGAATCAGCCCCAGCATTTT.

This chain joins TRBV6-5 and TRBJ2-7, with TRBD1 matching 9 bases. With V trimmed by 6 bases and J by 5 bases, 5 bases remained unmatched. Germline CDR1 is MNHEY and CDR2 is SVGAGI. This CDR3 region has 13 residues. The CDR3 DNA reads as TGTGCCAGCAGGACAGGGGGTTGGGACGAGCAGTACTTC. Its protein product is CASRTGGWDEQYF.

The chain combines TRBV2 with TRBJ2-7; D not resolved. V was pared by 9 bases and J by 7 bases, with 25 bases between. Looked up from germline, CDR1 is SNHLY and CDR2 is FYNNEI. The CDR3 consists of 15 residues. CDR3 nucleotide sequence: TGTGCCAGTACTCTCCTGGGCGCGAACGCCCTAGAGCAGTACTTC. Its protein product is CASTLLGANALEQYF.

This chain links TRBV6-9 with TRBJ1-2, with 8 bases lining up with TRBD1. The CDR3 is 16 residues long. V lost 2 bases and J lost 7; bases outside the gene matches: 12. Germline V CDR1 and CDR2: MNHGY, SVAAGI. CDR3 bases: TGTGCCAGCAGTTATACCCCCTGGACAGGGCCGGTTGGCTACACCTTC. It is translated as CASSYTPWTGPVGYTF.

V gene TRBV20-1 combines with J gene TRBJ2-1; tentatively, D is TRBD2 (6 bases). The germline V and J ends were trimmed by 3 bases and 0 bases, with 15 bases remaining between them. CDR3 length equals 16 residues. CDR1 is DFQATT, CDR2 SNEGSKA, per germline (reference sequence). CDR3 sequence reads: CSASSEGDSSYNEQFF. The CDR3, as DNA: TGCAGTGCTAGTTCGGAGGGAGACAGCTCCTACAATGAGCAGTTCTTC.

This chain links TRBV18 with TRBJ1-2, with a tentative D call TRBD1 (6 bases). V lost 3 bases, J lost 3 bases, and 20 bases lay in between. Looked up from germline, CDR1 is KGHSH and CDR2 is LQKENI. The CDR3 loop spans 17 amino acids. CDR3 in amino acids: CASSPLFAAGADYGYTF. CDR3 sequence (DNA): TGTGCCAGCTCACCCTTGTTTGCGGCGGGGGCAGACTATGGCTACACCTTC. Together with reference TRBV18 and TRBJ1-2, the CDR3 gives the full variable domain: NAGVMQNPRHLVRRRGQEARLRCSPMKGHSHVYWYRQLPEEGLKFMVYLQKENIIDESGMPKERFSAEFPKEGPSILRIQQVVRGDSAAYFCASSPLFAAGADYGYTFGSGTRLTVV.

The count of this clone is one. This chain links TRBV15 with TRBJ2-5, with TRBD2 matching over 13 bases. This CDR3 has 16 residues. The V and J ends lost 4 bases and 5 bases, in that order; junction bases with no gene match: 7. Germline V gene sequence: CDR1 LNHNV, CDR2 YYDKDF (reference sequence). The CDR3: CATSKELAGGRETQYF. The CDR3 DNA is TGTGCCACCAGCAAGGAACTAGCGGGGGGGCGGGAGACCCAGTACTTC.

This clone was seen just once. This sequence joins TRBV3-1 (or the pseudogene TRBV3-2) and TRBJ2-5, with D maybe TRBD1 (6 bases). The CDR3 has 15 amino acids. The germline CDR1 and CDR2 sequences are LGHDT and YNNKEL (reference sequence). Trimming stripped 5 bases from V and 5 bases from J, with 18 bases between. The CDR3: CASSDSGQGKETQYF. CDR3 in DNA: TGTGCCAGCAGCGACTCGGGCCAGGGGAAGGAGACCCAGTACTTC.

This chain uses TRBV3-1 (or the pseudogene TRBV3-2) with TRBJ2-1; TRBD2 matches 8 bases. Germline values: CDR1 LGHDT, CDR2 YNNKEL (reference sequence). The CDR3 is 15 amino acids. V shed 1 base and J 7 bases; nucleotides not matched to a gene: 6. The CDR3 region has the DNA TGTGCCAGCAGCCAAGGGGATAGCGGGGTTAATGAGCAGTTCTTC. Translation: CASSQGDSGVNEQFF.

This chain joins TRBV5-6 and TRBJ2-1; 7 bases map to TRBD1. V lost 1 base and J lost 4; bases outside the gene matches: 5. The CDR3 sequence is 15 residues long. Germline CDR1 and CDR2: SGHDT and YYEEEE. The CDR3 region is CASSLWGQQYNEQFF. The CDR3 bases are TGTGCCAGCAGCTTGTGGGGACAGCAGTACAATGAGCAGTTCTTC.

J is TRBJ2-5 and V is TRBV4-3; TRBD2 aligns across 7 bases. The V gene end was trimmed by 4 bases and the J gene end by 2 bases; junction bases not matched to a gene: 4. The germline V gene encodes CDR1 LGHNA and CDR2 YSLEER. This CDR3 has 14 amino acids. The DNA of the CDR3 is TGCGCCAGCAGCCCCGGGGAGGGGCAAGAGACCCAGTACTTC. It is translated as CASSPGEGQETQYF.

CDR3 in DNA: TGTGCCATCAGTTCGACTAGCGGGGGGCATTACGAGCAGTACTTC. Amino acids: CAISSTSGGHYEQYF. This rearrangement joins TRBV10-3 to TRBJ2-7; 13 positions agree with TRBD2. The V segment lost 5 bases and the J segment 4 bases; nucleotides outside the gene matches: 5. From germline, CDR1 is ENHRY and CDR2 SYGVKD. The CDR3 runs 15 residues.

The chain combines TRBV18 with TRBJ2-1; 9 bases agree with TRBD2. Per the germline V gene, CDR1 is KGHSH and CDR2 is LQKENI. V gave up 8 bases and J gave up 7 bases; unmatched junction bases: 3. The CDR3 length is 12 residues. CDR3: CASRLADNEQFF. DNA of the CDR3: TGTGCCAGCCGACTAGCGGATAATGAGCAGTTCTTC.

The chain joins TRBV7-9 to TRBJ2-1, with a weak D call TRBD1 (6 bases). V shed 5 bases and J shed 7 bases, with 18 bases lying between them. Germline values: CDR1 SEHNR, CDR2 FQNEAQ (reference sequence). CDR3 length: 15 residues. CDR3 in amino acids: CASSLTGTPGNEQFF. CDR3 DNA sequence: TGTGCCAGCAGCCTAACAGGGACCCCGGGGAATGAGCAGTTCTTC. Full variable domain (outside the CDR3, taken from reference TRBV7-9 and TRBJ2-1): DTGVSQNPRHKITKRGQNVTFRCDPISEHNRLYWYRQTLGQGPEFLTYFQNEAQLEKSRLLSDRFSAERPKGSFSTLEIQRTEQGDSAMYLCASSLTGTPGNEQFFGPGTRLTVL.